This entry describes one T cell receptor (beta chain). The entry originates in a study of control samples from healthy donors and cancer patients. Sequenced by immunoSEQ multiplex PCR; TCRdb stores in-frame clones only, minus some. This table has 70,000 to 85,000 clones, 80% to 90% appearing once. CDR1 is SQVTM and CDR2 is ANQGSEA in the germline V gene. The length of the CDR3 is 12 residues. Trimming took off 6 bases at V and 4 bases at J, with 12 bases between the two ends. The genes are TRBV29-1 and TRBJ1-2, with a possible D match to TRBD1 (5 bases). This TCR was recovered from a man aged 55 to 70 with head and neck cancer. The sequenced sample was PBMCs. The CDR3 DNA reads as TGCAGCGTCGTGGGAAGGGGCTATGGCTACACCTTC. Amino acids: CSVVGRGYGYTF.